The rows below give T cell receptor beta chains drawn from one sample of a study of cytomegalovirus exposure and HLA in healthy donors. TCRdb keeps only in-frame clones here, not all; method: immunoSEQ multiplex PCR. The listing records approximately 120,000 clones. Sequencing input: PBMCs. These receptors were taken from a young man in good health and CMV-seronegative. The CDR3 runs from the conserved cysteine through the conserved F or W. A D gene is named only where the DNA matches it firmly.

J: TRBJ2-1; D: TRBD1; V: TRBV18; DNA: TGTGCCAGCTCACCAGGGACAGGGGGCAATGAGCAGTTCTTC; CDR3: CASSPGTGGNEQFF
J: TRBJ1-5; D: TRBD1; V: TRBV30; DNA: TGTGCCTGGAGTGCCGGGACAGGTACCAATCAGCCCCAGCATTTT; CDR3: CAWSAGTGTNQPQHF
J: TRBJ2-7; D: TRBD1; V: TRBV5-1; DNA: TGCGCCAGCAGCTTGGTACGACAGGGGCTAAACGAGCAGTACTTC; CDR3: CASSLVRQGLNEQYF
J: TRBJ2-3; D: TRBD2; V: TRBV5-1; DNA: TGCGCCAGCAGCTTTACTAGCGGCACAGATACGCAGTATTTT; CDR3: CASSFTSGTDTQYF
J: TRBJ2-7; D: NA; V: TRBV6-1; DNA: TGTGCCAGCAGCTTGACCGGGACAACTCCCTACGAGCAGTACTTC; CDR3: CASSLTGTTPYEQYF
J: TRBJ2-7; D: TRBD2; V: TRBV11-2; DNA: TGTGCCAGCAGCTTAGATCTGAGTCTAGCGGGGCCCTTC; CDR3: CASSLDLSLAGPF
J: TRBJ2-3; D: TRBD2; V: TRBV7-7; DNA: TGTGCCAGCAGCTTAAGAGGGAGGGCAGATACGCAGTATTTT; CDR3: CASSLRGRADTQYF
J: TRBJ2-3; D: NA; V: TRBV29-1; DNA: TGCAGCGTTCTCCTCCGAGATACGCAGTATTTT; CDR3: CSVLLRDTQYF
J: TRBJ2-5; D: NA; V: TRBV9; DNA: TGTGCCAGCAGCCCCCCGAAAGCCCCTCACTTC; CDR3: CASSPPKAPHF
J: TRBJ2-5; D: NA; V: TRBV5-1; DNA: TGCGCCAGCAGCTCCGGGACAAATGAAGAGACCCAGTACTTC; CDR3: CASSSGTNEETQYF
J: TRBJ2-7; D: TRBD2; V: TRBV30; DNA: TGTGCCTGGGATCCCGGGACTAGCGTTATAATCGGCGGCGAGCAGTACTTC; CDR3: CAWDPGTSVIIGGEQYF
J: TRBJ1-3; D: NA; V: TRBV19; DNA: TGTGCCAGTAGTATACGTCGGGAGGAGCAATCCGCATCTGGAAACACCATATATTTT; CDR3: CASSIRREEQSASGNTIYF
J: TRBJ2-7; D: TRBD1; V: TRBV29-1; DNA: TGCAGCGTTGTATTTGGAGACAGGGGGCGGATAAGCGAGCAGTACTTC; CDR3: CSVVFGDRGRISEQYF
J: TRBJ1-5; D: TRBD1; V: TRBV2; DNA: TGTGCCAGCAGATACGGGACAGGTATTAGCAATCAGCCCCAGCATTTT; CDR3: CASRYGTGISNQPQHF
J: TRBJ2-7; D: NA; V: TRBV11-2; DNA: TGTGCCAGCAGCTTAGACGGTTCCTACGAGCAGTACTTC; CDR3: CASSLDGSYEQYF
J: TRBJ2-3; D: TRBD1; V: TRBV30; DNA: TGTGCCTGGAGTGACCTAGACAGGGGTGGAGATACGCAGTATTTT; CDR3: CAWSDLDRGGDTQYF
J: TRBJ2-7; D: NA; V: TRBV29-1; DNA: TGCAGCGTCGAAACATTTGACAGCTACGAGCAGTACTTC; CDR3: CSVETFDSYEQYF
J: TRBJ2-2; D: TRBD2; V: TRBV6-5; DNA: TGTGCCAGCAGCCCTGGACTAGTGAGGATCGGGGAGCTGTTTTTT; CDR3: CASSPGLVRIGELFF
J: TRBJ2-1; D: TRBD2; V: TRBV7-3; DNA: TGTGCCAGCAGCTTAAGGGGCGGGGGGGACTACAATGAGCAGTTCTTC; CDR3: CASSLRGGGDYNEQFF
J: TRBJ1-1; D: NA; V: TRBV4-2; DNA: TGTGCCAGCAGCCAAGTTTCAGGAAGGGGCACTGAAGCTTTCTTT; CDR3: CASSQVSGRGTEAFF
J: TRBJ2-7; D: NA; V: TRBV5-4; DNA: TGTGCCAGCAGCTTGAAGGGGGTCCCGTTGGACGAGCAGTACTTC; CDR3: CASSLKGVPLDEQYF
J: TRBJ2-3; D: TRBD2; V: TRBV7-9; DNA: TGTGCCTGCGGACTAGCGGGAGTGAAGGATACGCAGTATTTT; CDR3: CACGLAGVKDTQYF
J: TRBJ2-2; D: NA; V: TRBV11-2; DNA: TGTGCCAGCAGGGGGTTAGGGGTTTACACCGGGGAGCTGTTTTTT; CDR3: CASRGLGVYTGELFF
J: TRBJ2-2; D: NA; V: TRBV7-9; DNA: TGTGCCAGCAGCTTAGTGCAGGCCGGGGAGCTGTTTTTT; CDR3: CASSLVQAGELFF
J: TRBJ2-3; D: TRBD2; V: TRBV4-1; DNA: TGCGCCAGCAGCCAAGGGGGACTAGCGGGAGTGTCAGATACGCAGTATTTT; CDR3: CASSQGGLAGVSDTQYF
J: TRBJ1-5; D: NA; V: TRBV7-9; DNA: TGTGCCAGCAGCTTTTGGGCAGGGATTGGCAATCAGCCCCAGCATTTT; CDR3: CASSFWAGIGNQPQHF
J: TRBJ1-5; D: NA; V: TRBV19; DNA: TGTGCCAGTAGTATAGCCGGTTCCAGGGGAGGGAATCAGCCCCAGCATTTT; CDR3: CASSIAGSRGGNQPQHF
J: TRBJ2-7; D: NA; V: TRBV5-6; DNA: TGTGCCAGCACCCCCAGGGCCTCCTACGAGCAGTACTTC; CDR3: CASTPRASYEQYF
J: TRBJ1-1; D: NA; V: TRBV28; DNA: TGTGCCAGCAGTTTGGGGGGGGACACTGAAGCTTTCTTT; CDR3: CASSLGGDTEAFF
J: TRBJ2-7; D: NA; V: TRBV4-1; DNA: TGCGCCAGCAGCCAACCGAAAAGAGGGTACGAGCAGTACTTC; CDR3: CASSQPKRGYEQYF
J: TRBJ1-5; D: NA; V: TRBV28; DNA: TGTGCCAGCATCCACAGAACAGGCCTGAGCAATCAGCCCCAGCATTTT; CDR3: CASIHRTGLSNQPQHF
J: TRBJ2-6; D: TRBD2; V: TRBV15; DNA: TGTGCCACCAGCAGAGATCGGGGGGCTGGGGCCAACGTCCTGACTTTC; CDR3: CATSRDRGAGANVLTF
J: TRBJ1-5; D: TRBD1; V: TRBV11-2; DNA: TGTGCCAGCAGCTTGAACAGGGGGGGCAATCAGCCCCAGCATTTT; CDR3: CASSLNRGGNQPQHF
J: TRBJ2-7; D: TRBD1; V: TRBV28; DNA: TGTGCCAGCAGTTATGGCCCCCCGGGACAGGGGCGCGGCGAGCAGTACTTC; CDR3: CASSYGPPGQGRGEQYF
J: TRBJ1-6; D: NA; V: TRBV7-2; DNA: TGTGCCAGCAGCTTACATCATTCACCCCTCCACTTT; CDR3: CASSLHHSPLHF
J: TRBJ2-1; D: TRBD2; V: TRBV4-1; DNA: TGCGCCAGCAGCCAAGCGACTAGCGGGAGATATCGAAATGAGCAGTTCTTC; CDR3: CASSQATSGRYRNEQFF
J: TRBJ1-5; D: NA; V: TRBV28; DNA: TGTGCCAGCAGTTTAGGACAGTTCTCCAATCAGCCCCAGCATTTT; CDR3: CASSLGQFSNQPQHF
J: TRBJ1-5; D: TRBD1; V: TRBV5-8; DNA: TGTGCCAGCAGCTTTGGACAGGGCCGCAATCAGCCCCAGCATTTT; CDR3: CASSFGQGRNQPQHF
J: TRBJ2-1; D: NA; V: TRBV11-3; DNA: TGTGCCAGCAGCTTAGGGGAGCGCAATGAGCAGTTCTTC; CDR3: CASSLGERNEQFF
J: TRBJ2-6; D: NA; V: TRBV6-4; DNA: TGTGCCAGCAGTGAGGGGAGTTCTGGGGCCAACGTCCTGACTTTC; CDR3: CASSEGSSGANVLTF